These 20 T cell receptor beta chains came from one sample sequenced in a study of cytomegalovirus exposure and HLA in healthy donors. The study ran its PCR with 60 Vbeta and 13 Jbeta primers. Libraries were prepared by immunoSEQ multiplex PCR; TCRdb keeps only in-frame clonotypes and omits some of them. The repertoire holds around 150,000 clones, with 77% as singletons. Input material: PBMCs. The receptors come from a woman aged 25 to 39 in good health and CMV-seronegative.

This chain connects TRBV27 to TRBJ2-7, with 7 bases identical to TRBD1. The CDR3 has 14 residues. V lost 5 bases and J lost 3; bases outside the gene matches: 7. Germline V gene data show CDR1 as MNHEY and CDR2 as SMNVEV (reference sequence). CDR3 loop: CASSPRTGSYEQYF. CDR3 coding DNA: TGTGCCAGCAGTCCTCGGACAGGAAGCTACGAGCAGTACTTC.

The chain combines TRBV5-1 with TRBJ2-5; 10 nucleotides align to TRBD2. The V gene end was trimmed by 0 bases and the J gene end by 5 bases; junction bases not matched to a gene: 10. Germline V gene data show CDR1 as SGHRS and CDR2 as YFSETQ. This CDR3 comprises 17 residues. CDR3 in amino acids: CASSLVLAGATSETQYF. The CDR3 DNA sequence: TGCGCCAGCAGCTTGGTGCTAGCGGGGGCCACGAGCGAGACCCAGTACTTC.

This chain connects TRBV10-3 to TRBJ1-2, with D maybe TRBD1 (6 bases). Germline V gene lookup returns CDR1 ENHRY and CDR2 SYGVKD. CDR3 size: 13 residues. V lost 7 bases to trimming and J lost 5 bases, with 14 bases between them. The CDR3 DNA follows: TGTGCCATCAAACGGGACACCCCGTATGGCTACACCTTC. Protein product: CAIKRDTPYGYTF.

The chain employs TRBV6-1 and TRBJ1-3; D may be TRBD1 (5 bases). Germline V gene sequence: CDR1 MNHNS, CDR2 SASEGT. This CDR3 is 15 amino acids long. The V end was cut by 5 bases, the J end by 0 bases, with 11 bases between. The CDR3 loop reads CASSSTDHSGNTIYF. In DNA, the CDR3 is TGTGCCAGCAGTTCGACAGACCACTCTGGAAACACCATATATTTT.

J is TRBJ2-7 and V is TRBV19, with D tentatively TRBD2 (5 bases). In germline, CDR1 is LNHDA, CDR2 SQIVND (reference sequence). With 1 base removed from V and 0 bases from J, the gap between germline ends came to 13 bases. This CDR3 is built from 16 residues. The CDR3: CASSIGTGLSSYEQYF. DNA of the CDR3: TGTGCCAGTAGTATAGGGACTGGACTGTCCTCCTACGAGCAGTACTTC.

This clone was observed a handful of times. The CDR3, as DNA: TGCGCCAGCAGTGATTTACAGGGAGCCTACGAGCAGTACTTC. Its translation is CASSDLQGAYEQYF. The chain joins TRBV5-1 to TRBJ2-7, with TRBD1 as a possible D gene (6 bases). Germline V gene lookup returns CDR1 SGHRS and CDR2 YFSETQ. Trimming took off 5 bases at V and 2 bases at J, with 14 bases between the two ends. The CDR3 runs to 14 residues.

V gene TRBV7-9 combines with J gene TRBJ2-7; no clear D gene. Between the trimmed V and J ends, which lost 3 bases and 4 bases, there was a span of 4 bases. Germline V gives CDR1 SEHNR, CDR2 FQNEAQ (reference sequence). There are 11 residues in the CDR3. The CDR3 sequence is CASSFQYEQYF. CDR3 in DNA: TGTGCCAGCAGCTTCCAGTACGAGCAGTACTTC. Together with reference TRBV7-9 and TRBJ2-7, the CDR3 gives the full variable domain: DTGVSQNPRHKITKRGQNVTFRCDPISEHNRLYWYRQTLGQGPEFLTYFQNEAQLEKSRLLSDRFSAERPKGSFSTLEIQRTEQGDSAMYLCASSFQYEQYFGPGTRLTVT.

This chain connects TRBV29-1 to TRBJ1-3; no reliable D call. V lost 8 bases and J lost 0, with 8 bases in between. CDR3 length: 12 residues. Looked up from germline, CDR1 is SQVTM and CDR2 is ANQGSEA. The CDR3 is CSFLSSGNTIYF. CDR3 sequence (DNA): TGCAGCTTTTTATCCTCTGGAAACACCATATATTTT.

V and J are TRBV19 and TRBJ2-2; 10 bases line up with TRBD2. Germline CDR1 LNHDA, CDR2 SQIVND (reference sequence). This CDR3 comprises 16 residues. The J segment lost 1 base and the V segment lost 2 bases, leaving 1 base of the junction unmatched. The CDR3 nucleotides read TGTGCCAGTAGTATAATAGCGGGGGGGAACACCGGGGAGCTGTTTTTT. The encoded protein is CASSIIAGGNTGELFF.

Notes on this clone: The sample holds other DNA sequences that translate to the same CDR3. The chain joins TRBV28 to TRBJ1-2, with D perhaps TRBD1 (5 bases). The CDR3 contains 12 residues. V lost 2 bases, J lost 5 bases, and 6 bases lay in between. Per germline, CDR1 MDHEN and CDR2 SYDVKM. For the CDR3, the DNA is TGTGCCAGCAGTTTACGGGGGTATGGCTACACCTTC. It translates to CASSLRGYGYTF.

CDR3 region: CASSLRTGGDDTQYF. CDR3 nucleotide sequence: TGCGCCAGCAGCCTCAGGACAGGGGGTGACGATACGCAGTATTTT. The chain joins TRBV5-1 to TRBJ2-3, with 10 bases fitting TRBD1. Trimming cost V 4 bases and J 6 bases; bases outside gene matches: 8. Germline CDR1 reads SGHRS; CDR2 reads YFSETQ. The CDR3 consists of 15 residues.

The genes are TRBV18 and TRBJ1-5; D is perhaps TRBD1 (6 bases). CDR1 KGHSH and CDR2 LQKENI come from the germline V gene. With 0 bases removed from V and 4 bases from J, the gap between germline ends came to 13 bases. The CDR3 is made up of 16 amino acids. The CDR3 spells CASSPPSQGGNQPQHF. In nucleotides, the CDR3 is TGTGCCAGCTCACCACCGTCACAGGGCGGGAATCAGCCCCAGCATTTT.

In this sample, this clone turned up a few times. This chain uses TRBV10-3 with TRBJ2-2; 10 bases are shared with TRBD2. The CDR3 length is 16 residues. Germline loops: CDR1 ENHRY, CDR2 SYGVKD. After removal of 2 bases from V and 6 bases from J, the junction contained 6 bases not matched to a gene. CDR3 bases: TGTGCCATCAGTGAGCCTTTCCTAGCGGGGGCCGGGGAGCTGTTTTTT. It specifies CAISEPFLAGAGELFF.

V and J are TRBV7-9 and TRBJ2-1; 11 nucleotides match TRBD2. V was pared by 5 bases and J by 7 bases, with 13 bases of the junction left unmatched. CDR1 and CDR2 (germline): SEHNR, FQNEAQ (reference sequence). The CDR3 has 17 residues. CDR3 in DNA: TGTGCCAGCAGCGGTGGGGATTGGCTAGCGGGGGGTAATGAGCAGTTCTTC. As protein: CASSGGDWLAGGNEQFF.

V and J are TRBV4-1 and TRBJ1-3, with no clear D. Germline CDR1 MGHRA, CDR2 YSYEKL. The length of the CDR3 is 16 residues. The germline V and J ends were trimmed by 4 bases and 0 bases, with 13 bases remaining between them. The CDR3 nucleotides read TGCGCCAGCAGCCCGGGTGGGTTTATCTCTGGAAACACCATATATTTT. Amino acid sequence: CASSPGGFISGNTIYF.

J is TRBJ2-1 and V is TRBV7-2, with 8 bases matching TRBD2. The CDR3 spans 15 residues. J lost 1 base, V lost 5 bases, and 4 bases had no gene match. Germline CDR1 SGHTA, CDR2 FQGNSA. For the CDR3, the DNA is TGTGCCAGCAGCCCGGAGCGGGGGTCCTACAATGAGCAGTTCTTC. Amino acids: CASSPERGSYNEQFF.

The CDR3 DNA sequence: TGTGCCAGCTCACCCTTGGGACAGGTCAGCACTGAAGCTTTCTTT. This gives the protein CASSPLGQVSTEAFF. V and J are TRBV18 and TRBJ1-1; 8 bases align to TRBD1. The CDR3 totals 15 residues. The V gene end was trimmed by 3 bases and the J gene end by 4 bases; junction bases not matched to a gene: 7. Germline V gene lookup returns CDR1 KGHSH and CDR2 LQKENI.

The chain employs TRBV11-2 and TRBJ2-2; 9 nucleotides align to TRBD1. CDR3 length equals 17 residues. Trimming at V came to 2 bases and at J to 5 bases, leaving 9 bases not matched to a gene. Looked up from germline, CDR1 is SGHAT and CDR2 is FQNNGV. The CDR3 loop reads CASSLPTGQGYTGELFF. The CDR3, as DNA: TGTGCCAGCAGCTTACCCACGGGACAGGGATATACCGGGGAGCTGTTTTTT. The whole variable domain, remainder taken from reference TRBV11-2 and TRBJ2-2, is EAGVAQSPRYKIIEKRQSVAFWCNPISGHATLYWYQQILGQGPKLLIQFQNNGVVDDSQLPKDRFSAERLKGVDSTLKIQPAKLEDSAVYLCASSLPTGQGYTGELFFGEGSRLTVL.

This sequence joins TRBV13 and TRBJ1-1, with TRBD1 matching 8 bases. This CDR3 spans 14 amino acids. The trim removed 6 bases at V and 3 bases at J, leaving 6 bases unmatched. Germline CDR1 reads PRHDT; CDR2 reads FYEKMQ (reference sequence). The CDR3 loop is CASSLRTGYTEAFF. DNA for the CDR3: TGTGCCAGCAGTCTAAGGACAGGGTACACTGAAGCTTTCTTT.

The J gene is TRBJ2-2, the V gene TRBV25-1; TRBD1 matches at 9 bases. V shed 5 bases, J shed 5 bases, and the junction held 12 bases outside the gene matches. Germline V CDR1 and CDR2: MGHDK, SYGVNS. The CDR3 is made up of 17 amino acids. This chain's CDR3 is CASSRERGDRVTGELFF. CDR3 coding DNA: TGTGCCAGCAGTCGGGAGAGGGGGGACAGGGTTACCGGGGAGCTGTTTTTT. Together with reference TRBV25-1 and TRBJ2-2, the CDR3 gives the full variable domain: EADIYQTPRYLVIGTGKKITLECSQTMGHDKMYWYQQDPGMELHLIHYSYGVNSTEKGDLSSESTVSRIRTEHFPLTLESARPSHTSQYLCASSRERGDRVTGELFFGEGSRLTVL.